This T cell receptor (beta chain) was retrieved from a study of blood T cell repertoires in COVID-19. Across the study: The United States, Italy and Spain were the sources of the acute and convalescent COVID-19 samples. T cells, B-cell-depleted T cells, or PBMCs provided the cDNA or gDNA that served as material.

Trimming took off 4 bases at V and 0 bases at J, with 7 bases between the two ends. The CDR3 is made up of 14 amino acids. Germline CDR1 LGHDT, CDR2 YNNKEL (reference sequence). Produced via immunoSEQ multiplex PCR; TCRdb's table is partial and in-frame only. The data contain 180,000 or so clones, approximately 84% of them singletons. Sequences were obtained from peripheral blood. The receptor was derived from a human donor with acute or convalescent COVID-19. The donor label of this sample is uncertain. The V and J genes are TRBV3-1 (or the pseudogene TRBV3-2) and TRBJ1-3; D is undetermined. This CDR3 is CASSRESSGNTIYF. The CDR3 DNA follows: TGTGCCAGCAGCCGGGAGAGCTCTGGAAACACCATATATTTT.